This is a list of T cell receptor beta chains from one sample in a study of CD8 T cells in Susac syndrome. Each CDR3 protein is one row after TCRdb ran MiXCR on the immunoSEQ multiplex PCR reads. Of approximately 130,000 distinct CDR3 sequences listed, approximately 90% are singletons. The sample was CD8+ T cells from PBMCs. These receptors all come from a human donor with multiple sclerosis. Each CDR3 is given with its conserved first and last residue. A D gene is named only where the DNA matches it firmly. Not every row has a clone size; where given, it reads once, few, many or a size class.

clone_size: NA; d_call: NA; j_call: TRBJ2-7; v_call: TRBV7-9; cdr3_aa: CASSETGLSSYEQYF; cdr3_nt: TGTGCCAGCAGCGAGACAGGTCTTAGCTCCTACGAGCAGTACTTC
clone_size: NA; d_call: TRBD2; j_call: TRBJ2-5; v_call: TRBV24-1; cdr3_aa: CATSDWGGAGTQYF; cdr3_nt: TGTGCCACCAGTGATTGGGGGGGAGCCGGGACCCAGTACTTC
clone_size: once; d_call: NA; j_call: TRBJ2-2; v_call: TRBV30; cdr3_aa: CACGGHRSPGELFF; cdr3_nt: TGTGCCTGTGGGGGACACAGATCCCCCGGGGAGCTGTTTTTT
clone_size: NA; d_call: NA; j_call: TRBJ2-3; v_call: TRBV30; cdr3_aa: CAWSVTDTQYF; cdr3_nt: TGTGCCTGGAGTGTGACAGATACGCAGTATTTT
clone_size: NA; d_call: NA; j_call: TRBJ2-2; v_call: TRBV4-3; cdr3_aa: CASSYGIVDTGELFF; cdr3_nt: TGCGCCAGCAGCTATGGAATTGTCGACACCGGGGAGCTGTTTTTT
clone_size: NA; d_call: NA; j_call: TRBJ2-7; v_call: TRBV20-1; cdr3_aa: CSARALLLYEQYF; cdr3_nt: TGCAGTGCTAGAGCCCTCCTCCTCTACGAGCAGTACTTC
clone_size: NA; d_call: TRBD1; j_call: TRBJ2-7; v_call: TRBV5-1; cdr3_aa: CASATGTGVNEQYF; cdr3_nt: TGCGCCAGCGCGACCGGGACAGGGGTCAACGAGCAGTACTTC
clone_size: once; d_call: TRBD1; j_call: TRBJ1-2; v_call: TRBV5-1; cdr3_aa: CASSLWTGVGYTF; cdr3_nt: TGCGCCAGCAGCTTGTGGACAGGGGTTGGCTACACCTTC
clone_size: NA; d_call: NA; j_call: TRBJ1-3; v_call: TRBV7-9; cdr3_aa: CASSLSWGASSGNTIYF; cdr3_nt: TGTGCCAGCAGCTTATCTTGGGGGGCCTCCTCTGGAAACACCATATATTTT
clone_size: NA; d_call: TRBD1; j_call: TRBJ1-5; v_call: TRBV28; cdr3_aa: CASSFAGGLQPQHF; cdr3_nt: TGTGCCAGCAGTTTTGCAGGGGGCCTTCAGCCCCAGCATTTT
clone_size: NA; d_call: TRBD1; j_call: TRBJ2-7; v_call: TRBV4-1; cdr3_aa: CASSQDEGQGLYEQYF; cdr3_nt: TGCGCCAGCAGCCAAGATGAGGGACAGGGTCTCTACGAGCAGTACTTC
clone_size: once; d_call: TRBD1; j_call: TRBJ1-4; v_call: TRBV28; cdr3_aa: CASSLGQGWGDEKLFF; cdr3_nt: TGTGCCAGCAGCTTGGGACAGGGCTGGGGGGATGAAAAACTGTTTTTT
clone_size: NA; d_call: TRBD1; j_call: TRBJ1-1; v_call: TRBV20-1; cdr3_aa: CSARDTETGDTEAFF; cdr3_nt: TGCAGTGCTAGAGATACCGAGACAGGGGACACTGAAGCTTTCTTT
clone_size: NA; d_call: TRBD2; j_call: TRBJ2-5; v_call: TRBV5-6; cdr3_aa: CASSLEASGTGEQYF; cdr3_nt: TGTGCCAGCAGCTTGGAGGCTAGCGGGACGGGGGAGCAGTACTTC
clone_size: NA; d_call: NA; j_call: TRBJ1-1; v_call: TRBV4-1; cdr3_aa: CASSPPLQRGEAFF; cdr3_nt: TGCGCCAGCAGCCCTCCTCTACAGAGGGGTGAAGCTTTCTTT
clone_size: NA; d_call: TRBD2; j_call: TRBJ2-3; v_call: TRBV6-1; cdr3_aa: CASSKGLAGGPGDTQYF; cdr3_nt: TGTGCCAGCAGCAAGGGACTAGCGGGAGGGCCGGGGGATACGCAGTATTTT
clone_size: NA; d_call: NA; j_call: TRBJ2-5; v_call: TRBV25-1; cdr3_aa: CASGGPLVETQYF; cdr3_nt: TGTGCCAGCGGGGGGCCACTAGTGGAGACCCAGTACTTC
clone_size: NA; d_call: NA; j_call: TRBJ2-4; v_call: TRBV3-1; cdr3_aa: CASSQGTRLGVNIQYF; cdr3_nt: TGTGCCAGCAGCCAAGGGACCAGGTTGGGGGTAAACATTCAGTACTTC
clone_size: NA; d_call: NA; j_call: TRBJ1-1; v_call: TRBV28; cdr3_aa: CASSLQGYTEAFF; cdr3_nt: TGTGCCAGCAGTTTGCAGGGGTATACTGAAGCTTTCTTT
clone_size: NA; d_call: NA; j_call: TRBJ1-1; v_call: TRBV6-5; cdr3_aa: CASSKGPPEAFF; cdr3_nt: TGTGCCAGCAGTAAGGGGCCGCCTGAAGCTTTCTTT
clone_size: NA; d_call: NA; j_call: TRBJ1-1; v_call: TRBV19; cdr3_aa: CASSPTDTEAFF; cdr3_nt: TGTGCCAGTAGTCCCACGGACACTGAAGCTTTCTTT
clone_size: NA; d_call: NA; j_call: TRBJ2-7; v_call: TRBV14; cdr3_aa: CASSQGVGASPYEQYF; cdr3_nt: TGTGCCAGCAGCCAAGGAGTCGGGGCGTCCCCCTACGAGCAGTACTTC
clone_size: NA; d_call: NA; j_call: TRBJ1-2; v_call: TRBV6-5; cdr3_aa: CASSSVGGNYGYTF; cdr3_nt: TGTGCCAGCAGCTCGGTCGGTGGTAACTATGGCTACACCTTC
clone_size: NA; d_call: NA; j_call: TRBJ2-5; v_call: TRBV9; cdr3_aa: CASSVEPRIAEGETQYF; cdr3_nt: TGTGCCAGCAGCGTAGAACCCCGTATAGCGGAGGGAGAGACCCAGTACTTC
clone_size: NA; d_call: NA; j_call: TRBJ1-1; v_call: TRBV30; cdr3_aa: CAWSTGRTEAFF; cdr3_nt: TGTGCCTGGAGTACGGGTCGCACTGAAGCTTTCTTT
clone_size: NA; d_call: TRBD1; j_call: TRBJ2-7; v_call: TRBV28; cdr3_aa: CASTTGQGFEQYF; cdr3_nt: TGTGCCAGCACAACCGGACAGGGGTTCGAGCAGTACTTC
clone_size: NA; d_call: NA; j_call: TRBJ2-6; v_call: TRBV12-3/TRBV12-4; cdr3_aa: CASSFLLEERGQAHSGANVLTF; cdr3_nt: TGTGCCAGCAGTTTTTTGCTAGAGGAGCGGGGACAGGCCCACTCTGGGGCCAACGTCCTGACTTTC
clone_size: NA; d_call: NA; j_call: TRBJ2-3; v_call: TRBV7-9; cdr3_aa: CASSRPSSKGEDTQYF; cdr3_nt: TGTGCCAGCAGCAGACCCTCCTCGAAAGGAGAAGATACGCAGTATTTT
clone_size: few; d_call: NA; j_call: TRBJ2-5; v_call: TRBV4-1; cdr3_aa: CASSQVRGLQETQYF; cdr3_nt: TGCGCCAGCAGCCAAGTTCGCGGCCTCCAAGAGACCCAGTACTTC
clone_size: NA; d_call: NA; j_call: TRBJ1-5; v_call: TRBV29-1; cdr3_aa: CSVEDRDGQPQHF; cdr3_nt: TGCAGCGTTGAAGATCGTGATGGTCAGCCCCAGCATTTT
clone_size: once; d_call: NA; j_call: TRBJ2-1; v_call: TRBV2; cdr3_aa: CARLGHSSYNEQFF; cdr3_nt: TGTGCCCGCCTTGGGCATTCCTCCTACAATGAGCAGTTCTTC
clone_size: few; d_call: NA; j_call: TRBJ2-7; v_call: TRBV29-1; cdr3_aa: CSVVDSYEQYF; cdr3_nt: TGCAGCGTTGTGGATTCCTACGAGCAGTACTTC
clone_size: NA; d_call: NA; j_call: TRBJ2-7; v_call: TRBV12-3/TRBV12-4; cdr3_aa: CASSFTATRTYEQYF; cdr3_nt: TGTGCCAGCAGTTTTACGGCCACGCGAACCTACGAGCAGTACTTC
clone_size: NA; d_call: NA; j_call: TRBJ1-2; v_call: TRBV4-3; cdr3_aa: CASSQDGGEDYGYTF; cdr3_nt: TGCGCCAGCAGCCAAGATGGCGGAGAAGACTATGGCTACACCTTC
clone_size: NA; d_call: NA; j_call: TRBJ2-2; v_call: TRBV23-1; cdr3_aa: CASSQSGETNTGELFF; cdr3_nt: TGCGCCAGCAGTCAATCGGGGGAGACGAACACCGGGGAGCTGTTTTTT
clone_size: NA; d_call: NA; j_call: TRBJ2-7; v_call: TRBV6-5; cdr3_aa: CASSYYVGSHEQYF; cdr3_nt: TGTGCCAGCAGTTACTACGTGGGATCCCACGAGCAGTACTTC
clone_size: NA; d_call: NA; j_call: TRBJ2-3; v_call: TRBV27; cdr3_aa: CASRVGGTQYF; cdr3_nt: TGTGCCAGCAGGGTGGGGGGTACGCAGTATTTT
clone_size: medium-sized; d_call: NA; j_call: TRBJ2-5; v_call: TRBV11-2; cdr3_aa: CASSLGETQYF; cdr3_nt: TGTGCCAGCAGTTTGGGGGAGACCCAGTACTTC
clone_size: NA; d_call: NA; j_call: TRBJ1-1; v_call: TRBV9; cdr3_aa: CASSVGSDGSEAFF; cdr3_nt: TGTGCCAGCAGCGTAGGTTCCGACGGCTCAGAAGCTTTCTTT
clone_size: NA; d_call: TRBD2; j_call: TRBJ2-1; v_call: TRBV6-2/TRBV6-3; cdr3_aa: CASSWGLANEQFF; cdr3_nt: TGTGCCAGCAGTTGGGGACTAGCCAATGAGCAGTTCTTC